This T cell receptor (beta chain) emerged from a study of blood T cells in healthy people across ages. Across the study: Capturing about one barcoded beta molecule per two T cells was achieved by template switching. The study's findings and limits: Both higher diversity and more naive CD4+ cells marked long-lived donors when set against aged donors. The study found TCR beta diversity correlated strongly with naive T cell percentage.

All donors came from Russia, were Caucasian and healthy, and spanned ages roughly 6 to 95. About this clonotype itself: What it recognizes is unknown.

Per the germline V gene, CDR1 is SGHTA and CDR2 is FQGNSA. The CDR3 is 16 residues long. V was pared by 5 bases and J by 9 bases, with 13 bases of the junction left unmatched. A second roughly 6 to 12 cycle PCR used barcoded and J-beta primers. Using its own MiXCR run on the 5' RACE reads, TCRdb lists one record per CDR3 protein. This table has over a million distinct CDR3 sequences, 42% appearing once. The sample comprised blood. The chain joins TRBV7-2 to TRBJ2-1, with TRBD1 matching 10 bases. The TCR originated in a woman aged 18-29 years in good health. The CDR3 region has the DNA TGTGCCAGCAGCCCGTTCCGGGACAGGGGCCTCACTGAGCAGTTCTTC. As protein: CASSPFRDRGLTEQFF.